This TCR beta chain was observed in a study of OX40 agonist ivuxolimab in advanced cancers. Study-wide context: The study enrolled dose-escalation patients with hepatocellular carcinoma, melanoma, renal cell or head and neck cancer. Study conclusions and caveats: Determination of antigen specificity was not performed for the expanded peripheral T cells.

In the case of this clone: Its antigen is still unknown.

This CDR3 region has 16 residues. The junction had 5 bases not matched to a gene; V was cut back by 2 bases and J by 0 bases. Germline CDR1 is KGHSH and CDR2 is LQKENI. The method was immunoSEQ multiplex PCR; TCRdb's version includes in-frame clones alone and lacks a portion of them. The repertoire consists of fewer than 80,000 clones, with 85% to 90% occurring once and the leading ten covering about 1.2%. Baseline was the first blood sampling point, followed by cycle 4 day 1 and cycle 7 day 1. This chain links TRBV18 with TRBJ2-3, with TRBD2 matching 7 bases. The source is an adult with an advanced solid tumor such as melanoma, head and neck, liver or kidney cancer. This specimen was CD4+ or CD8+ T cells sorted from blood, taken in a trial of the OX40 agonist ivuxolimab. The CDR3 protein is CASSPGGLGSTDTQYF. The CDR3 nucleotides are TGTGCCAGCTCACCAGGTGGACTAGGCAGCACAGATACGCAGTATTTT. Supplemented by reference TRBV18 and TRBJ2-3, the full variable domain reads NAGVMQNPRHLVRRRGQEARLRCSPMKGHSHVYWYRQLPEEGLKFMVYLQKENIIDESGMPKERFSAEFPKEGPSILRIQQVVRGDSAAYFCASSPGGLGSTDTQYFGPGTRLTVL.